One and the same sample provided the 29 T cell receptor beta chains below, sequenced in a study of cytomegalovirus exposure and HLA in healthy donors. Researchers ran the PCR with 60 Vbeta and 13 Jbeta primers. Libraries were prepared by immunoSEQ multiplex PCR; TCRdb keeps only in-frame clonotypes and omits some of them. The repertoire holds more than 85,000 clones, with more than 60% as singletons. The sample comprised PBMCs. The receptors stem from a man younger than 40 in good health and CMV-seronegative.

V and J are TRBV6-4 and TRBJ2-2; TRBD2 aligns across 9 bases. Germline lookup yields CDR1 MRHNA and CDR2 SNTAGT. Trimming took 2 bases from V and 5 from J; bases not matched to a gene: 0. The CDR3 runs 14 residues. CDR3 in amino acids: CASSDSGGTGELFF. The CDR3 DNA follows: TGTGCCAGCAGTGACAGCGGGGGGACCGGGGAGCTGTTTTTT.

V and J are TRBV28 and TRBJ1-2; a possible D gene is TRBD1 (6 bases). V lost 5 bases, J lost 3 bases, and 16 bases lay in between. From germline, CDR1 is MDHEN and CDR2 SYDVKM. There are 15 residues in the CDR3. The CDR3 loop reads CASSGRGATHYGYTF. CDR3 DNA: TGTGCCAGCAGTGGACGGGGGGCAACCCACTATGGCTACACCTTC.

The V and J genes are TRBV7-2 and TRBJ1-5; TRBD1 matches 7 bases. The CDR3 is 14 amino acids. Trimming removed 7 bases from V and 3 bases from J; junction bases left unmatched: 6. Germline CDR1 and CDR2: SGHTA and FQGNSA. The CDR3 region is CASTRDSFNQPQHF. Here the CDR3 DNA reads TGTGCCAGCACCCGGGACAGCTTCAATCAGCCCCAGCATTTT. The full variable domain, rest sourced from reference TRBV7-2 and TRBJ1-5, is GAGVSQSPSNKVTEKGKDVELRCDPISGHTALYWYRQSLGQGLEFLIYFQGNSAPDKSGLPSDRFSAERTGGSVSTLTIQRTQQEDSAVYLCASTRDSFNQPQHFGDGTRLSIL.

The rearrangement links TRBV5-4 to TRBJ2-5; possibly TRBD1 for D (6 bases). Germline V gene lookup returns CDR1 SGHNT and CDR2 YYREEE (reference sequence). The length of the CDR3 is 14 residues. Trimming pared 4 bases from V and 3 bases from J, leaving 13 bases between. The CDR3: CASSGNNREETQYF. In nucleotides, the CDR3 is TGTGCCAGCAGCGGAAATAACAGGGAAGAGACCCAGTACTTC.

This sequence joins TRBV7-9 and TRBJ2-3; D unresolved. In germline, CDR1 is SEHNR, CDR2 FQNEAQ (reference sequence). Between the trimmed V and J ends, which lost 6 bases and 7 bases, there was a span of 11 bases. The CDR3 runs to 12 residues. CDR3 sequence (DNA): TGTGCCAGCAGGGCCCTCGTTAATACGCAGTATTTT. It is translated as CASRALVNTQYF.

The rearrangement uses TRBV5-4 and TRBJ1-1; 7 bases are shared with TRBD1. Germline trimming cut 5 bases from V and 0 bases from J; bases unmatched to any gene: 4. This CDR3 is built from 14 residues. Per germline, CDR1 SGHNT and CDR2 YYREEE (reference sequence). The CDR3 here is CASRGQTMNTEAFF. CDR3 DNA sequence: TGTGCCAGCAGGGGACAGACCATGAACACTGAAGCTTTCTTT.

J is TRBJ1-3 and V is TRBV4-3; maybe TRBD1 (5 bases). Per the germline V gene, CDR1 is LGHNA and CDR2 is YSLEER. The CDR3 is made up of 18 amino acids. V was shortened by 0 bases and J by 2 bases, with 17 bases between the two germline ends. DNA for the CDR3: TGCGCCAGCAGCCAAGATACGGCGACAGTTCGCCCTGGAAACACCATATATTTT. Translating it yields CASSQDTATVRPGNTIYF.

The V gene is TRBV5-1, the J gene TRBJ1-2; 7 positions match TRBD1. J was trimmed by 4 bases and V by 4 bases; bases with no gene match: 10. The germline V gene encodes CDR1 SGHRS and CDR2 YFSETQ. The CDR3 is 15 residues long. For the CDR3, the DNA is TGCGCCAGCAGCGCCTCTACAGGGGCCTTCTATGGCTACACCTTC. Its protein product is CASSASTGAFYGYTF.

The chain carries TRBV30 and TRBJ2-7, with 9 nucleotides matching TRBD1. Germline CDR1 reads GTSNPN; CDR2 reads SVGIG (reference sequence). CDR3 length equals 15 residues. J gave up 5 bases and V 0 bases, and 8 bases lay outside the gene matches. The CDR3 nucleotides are TGTGCCTGGAGTGTAGGGGGACAGGGTTTCAACGAGCAGTACTTC. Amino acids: CAWSVGGQGFNEQYF. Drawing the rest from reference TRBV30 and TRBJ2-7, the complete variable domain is SQTIHQWPATLVQPVGSPLSLECTVEGTSNPNLYWYRQAAGRGLQLLFYSVGIGQISSEVPQNLSASRPQDRQFILSSKKLLLSDSGFYLCAWSVGGQGFNEQYFGPGTRLTVT.

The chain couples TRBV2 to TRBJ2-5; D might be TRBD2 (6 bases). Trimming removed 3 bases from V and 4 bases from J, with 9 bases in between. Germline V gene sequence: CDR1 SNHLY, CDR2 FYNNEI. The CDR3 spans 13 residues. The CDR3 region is CASSDGGGETQYF. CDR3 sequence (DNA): TGTGCCAGCAGTGATGGGGGAGGAGAGACCCAGTACTTC.

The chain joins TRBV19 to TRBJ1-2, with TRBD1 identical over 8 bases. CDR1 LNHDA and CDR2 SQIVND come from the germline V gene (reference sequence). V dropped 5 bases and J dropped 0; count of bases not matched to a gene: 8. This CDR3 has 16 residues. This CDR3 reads CASSPRGQGTNYGYTF. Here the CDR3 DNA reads TGTGCCAGTAGTCCTAGAGGACAGGGAACTAACTATGGCTACACCTTC.

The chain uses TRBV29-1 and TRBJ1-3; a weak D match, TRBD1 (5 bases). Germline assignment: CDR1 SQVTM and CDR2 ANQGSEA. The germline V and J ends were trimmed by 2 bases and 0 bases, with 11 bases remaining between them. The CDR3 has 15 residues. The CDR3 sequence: CSVELQGHSGNTIYF. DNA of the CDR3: TGCAGCGTTGAACTCCAGGGCCACTCTGGAAACACCATATATTTT.

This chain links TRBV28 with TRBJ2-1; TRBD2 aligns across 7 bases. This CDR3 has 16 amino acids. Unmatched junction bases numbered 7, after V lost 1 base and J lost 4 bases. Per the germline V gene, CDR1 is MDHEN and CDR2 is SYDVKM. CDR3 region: CASSLLPSGTYNEQFF. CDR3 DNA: TGTGCCAGCAGTTTATTGCCTAGCGGAACATACAATGAGCAGTTCTTC. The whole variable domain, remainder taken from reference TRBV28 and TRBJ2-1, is DVKVTQSSRYLVKRTGEKVFLECVQDMDHENMFWYRQDPGLGLRLIYFSYDVKMKEKGDIPEGYSVSREKKERFSLILESASTNQTSMYLCASSLLPSGTYNEQFFGPGTRLTVL.

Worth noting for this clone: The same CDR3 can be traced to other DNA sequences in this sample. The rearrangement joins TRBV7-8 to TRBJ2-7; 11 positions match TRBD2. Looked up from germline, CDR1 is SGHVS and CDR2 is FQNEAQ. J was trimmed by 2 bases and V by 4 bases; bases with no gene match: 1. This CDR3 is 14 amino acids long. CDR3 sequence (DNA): TGTGCCAGCAGCTCGACTAGCGGGGCCTACGAGCAGTACTTC. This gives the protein CASSSTSGAYEQYF.

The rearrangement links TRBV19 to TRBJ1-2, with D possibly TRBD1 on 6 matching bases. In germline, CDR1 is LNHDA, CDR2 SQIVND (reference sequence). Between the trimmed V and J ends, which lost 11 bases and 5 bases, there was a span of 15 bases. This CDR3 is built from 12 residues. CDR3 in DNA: TGTGCCGGACAGCGTTCGGGTTATGGCTACACCTTC. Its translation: CAGQRSGYGYTF.

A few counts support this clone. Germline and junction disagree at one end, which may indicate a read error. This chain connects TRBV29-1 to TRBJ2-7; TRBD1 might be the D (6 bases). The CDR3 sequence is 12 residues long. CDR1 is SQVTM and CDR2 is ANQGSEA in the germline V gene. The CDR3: CSVMETSGAVEF. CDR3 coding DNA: TGCAGCGTCATGGAGACCTCAGGGGCGGTTGAGTTC.

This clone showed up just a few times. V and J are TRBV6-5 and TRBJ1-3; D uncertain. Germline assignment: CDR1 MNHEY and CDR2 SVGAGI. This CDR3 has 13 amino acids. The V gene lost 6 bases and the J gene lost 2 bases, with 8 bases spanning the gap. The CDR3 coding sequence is TGTGCCAGCAGGGAGAGCGCTGGAAACACCATATATTTT. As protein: CASRESAGNTIYF.

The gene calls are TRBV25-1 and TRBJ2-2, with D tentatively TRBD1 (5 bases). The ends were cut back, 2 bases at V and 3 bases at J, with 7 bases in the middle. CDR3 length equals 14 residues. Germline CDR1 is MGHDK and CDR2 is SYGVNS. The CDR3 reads CASSEGRDTGELFF. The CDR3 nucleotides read TGTGCCAGCAGTGAAGGCAGGGACACCGGGGAGCTGTTTTTT.

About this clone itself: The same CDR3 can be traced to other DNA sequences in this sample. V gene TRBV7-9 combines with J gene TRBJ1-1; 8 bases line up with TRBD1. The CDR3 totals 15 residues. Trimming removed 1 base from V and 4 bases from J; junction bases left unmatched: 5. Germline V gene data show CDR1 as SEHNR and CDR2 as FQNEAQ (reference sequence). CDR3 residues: CASSLGQGATTEAFF. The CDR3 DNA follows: TGTGCCAGCAGCTTAGGGCAGGGGGCGACCACTGAAGCTTTCTTT. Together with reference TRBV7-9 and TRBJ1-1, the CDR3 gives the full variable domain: DTGVSQNPRHKITKRGQNVTFRCDPISEHNRLYWYRQTLGQGPEFLTYFQNEAQLEKSRLLSDRFSAERPKGSFSTLEIQRTEQGDSAMYLCASSLGQGATTEAFFGQGTRLTVV.

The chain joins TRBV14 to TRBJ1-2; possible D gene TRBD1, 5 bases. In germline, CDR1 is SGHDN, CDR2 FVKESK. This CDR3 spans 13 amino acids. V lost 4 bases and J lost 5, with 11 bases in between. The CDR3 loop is CASSRQGIYGYTF. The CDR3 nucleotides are TGTGCCAGCAGCCGGCAGGGTATATATGGCTACACCTTC.

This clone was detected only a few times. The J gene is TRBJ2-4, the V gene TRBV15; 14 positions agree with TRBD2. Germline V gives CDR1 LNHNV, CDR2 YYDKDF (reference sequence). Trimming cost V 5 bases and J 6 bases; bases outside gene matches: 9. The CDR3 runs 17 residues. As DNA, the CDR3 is TGTGCCACCAGCGGACGAGGGACTAGCGGGAGCTCAAACATTCAGTACTTC. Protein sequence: CATSGRGTSGSSNIQYF.

The CDR3 nucleotides are TGCGCCAGCAGCTTGGCCGGCAGGGGACCTGGCTACACCTTC. Translating it yields CASSLAGRGPGYTF. The chain employs TRBV5-1 and TRBJ1-2, with D possibly matching TRBD1 (6 bases). The V and J ends lost 0 bases and 7 bases respectively, with 13 bases between them. The germline V gene has CDR1 SGHRS and CDR2 YFSETQ. CDR3 length: 14 residues.

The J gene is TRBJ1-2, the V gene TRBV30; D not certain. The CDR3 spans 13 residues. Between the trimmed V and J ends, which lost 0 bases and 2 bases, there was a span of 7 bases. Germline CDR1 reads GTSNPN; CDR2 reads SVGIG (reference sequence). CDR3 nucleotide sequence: TGTGCCTGGAGTGTTGAGGTGAACTATGGCTACACCTTC. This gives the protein CAWSVEVNYGYTF.

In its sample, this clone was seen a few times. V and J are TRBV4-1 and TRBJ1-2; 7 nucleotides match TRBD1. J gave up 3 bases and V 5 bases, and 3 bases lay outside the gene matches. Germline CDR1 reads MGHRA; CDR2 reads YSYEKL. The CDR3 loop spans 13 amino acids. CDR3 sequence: CASSRGLDYGYTF. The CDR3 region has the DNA TGCGCCAGCAGCAGGGGGCTTGACTATGGCTACACCTTC.

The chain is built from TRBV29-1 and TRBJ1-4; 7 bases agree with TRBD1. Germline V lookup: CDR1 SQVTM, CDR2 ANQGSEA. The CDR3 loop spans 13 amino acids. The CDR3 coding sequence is TGCGGAGGACAGGTGATGGTCAATGAAAAACTGTTTTTT. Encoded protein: CGGQVMVNEKLFF.

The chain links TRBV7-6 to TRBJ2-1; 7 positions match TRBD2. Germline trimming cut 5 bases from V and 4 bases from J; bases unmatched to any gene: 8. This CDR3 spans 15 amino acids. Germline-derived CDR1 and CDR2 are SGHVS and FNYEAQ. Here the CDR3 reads CASSSRGGSYNEQFF. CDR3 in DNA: TGTGCCAGCAGCAGTAGGGGCGGGAGTTACAATGAGCAGTTCTTC.

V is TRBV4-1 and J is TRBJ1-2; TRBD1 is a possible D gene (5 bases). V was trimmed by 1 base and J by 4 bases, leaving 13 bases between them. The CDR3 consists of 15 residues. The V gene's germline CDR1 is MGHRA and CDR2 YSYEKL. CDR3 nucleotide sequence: TGCGCCAGCAGCCAAGTACAGGATGGCCGCTATGGCTACACCTTC. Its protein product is CASSQVQDGRYGYTF.

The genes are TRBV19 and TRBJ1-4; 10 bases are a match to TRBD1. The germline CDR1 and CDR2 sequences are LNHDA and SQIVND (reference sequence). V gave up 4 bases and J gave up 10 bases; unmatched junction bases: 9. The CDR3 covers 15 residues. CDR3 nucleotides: TGTGCCAGTAGTAGTAGACAGGGGGCGTCCGGAAAACTGTTTTTT. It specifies CASSSRQGASGKLFF.

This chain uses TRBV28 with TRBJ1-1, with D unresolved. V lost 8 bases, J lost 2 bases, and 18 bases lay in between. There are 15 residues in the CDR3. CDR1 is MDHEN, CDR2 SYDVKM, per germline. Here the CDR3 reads CASHHPGSGNTEAFF. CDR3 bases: TGTGCCAGCCACCACCCGGGTAGTGGCAACACTGAAGCTTTCTTT.